The rows below give T cell receptor beta chains drawn from one sample of a study of T cell repertoires in cytomegalovirus infection. TCRdb reanalysed the reads using MiXCR and keeps one entry per CDR3 protein. The data hold 680,000 or so distinct CDR3 sequences, with less than 40% observed a single time. The source material was PBMCs. The receptors shown here come from a human donor in good health (CMV status not recorded). Some clones in this sample may be carry-over from other donors' samples. CDR3s include the opening cysteine and the closing phenylalanine or tryptophan. D genes are given only for firm matches. The size entry is marked missing in some rows and otherwise reads once, few, many or a size class.

cdr3_length d_call clone_size j_call v_call cdr3_aa cdr3_nt
14 . few TRBJ1-4 TRBV6-2/TRBV6-3 CASRNSKGREKLFF TGTGCCAGCAGAAACTCGAAGGGTCGTGAAAAACTGTTTTTT
17 . . TRBJ1-3 TRBV6-6 CASSYSPVGDPGNTIYF TGTGCCAGCAGTTACTCCCCAGTAGGGGACCCTGGAAACACCATATATTTT
13 . many TRBJ1-2 TRBV7-2 CASSEDILYGYTF TGTGCCAGCAGCGAGGACATCCTCTATGGCTACACCTTC
15 . few TRBJ2-5 TRBV7-2 CASKLVAIGLETQYF TGTGCCAGCAAATTAGTGGCAATCGGGCTCGAGACCCAGTACTTC
17 TRBD2 . TRBJ2-1 TRBV28 CASSFDPSSGSRDEQFF TGTGCCAGCAGTTTCGACCCTTCGAGCGGGAGTAGAGATGAGCAGTTCTTC
14 . . TRBJ1-1 TRBV9 CASSTFDGTTEAFF TGTGCCAGCAGCACCTTCGACGGGACAACTGAAGCTTTCTTT
12 . . TRBJ2-7 TRBV20-1 CSARGVAYEQYF TGCAGTGCTAGAGGGGTGGCCTACGAGCAGTACTTC
17 . . TRBJ1-1 TRBV7-3 CASSLEGSGFILAEAFF TGTGCCAGCAGCTTAGAGGGCTCAGGGTTCATTTTGGCTGAAGCTTTCTTT
17 TRBD2 few TRBJ2-3 TRBV27 CASSLQLAGGPTDTQYF TGTGCCAGCAGTTTACAATTAGCGGGAGGGCCCACAGATACGCAGTATTTT
13 . many TRBJ1-5 TRBV7-8 CASRGLPNQPQHF TGTGCCAGCAGAGGACTGCCCAATCAGCCCCAGCATTTT
14 . . TRBJ2-7 TRBV3-1 CASSQRRTYYEQYF TGTGCCAGCAGCCAAAGGCGCACATACTACGAGCAGTACTTC
13 TRBD2 . TRBJ2-7 TRBV29-1 CSGIAGEGYEQYF TGCAGCGGCATAGCGGGAGAAGGGTACGAGCAGTACTTC
12 . . TRBJ2-7 TRBV12-3/TRBV12-4 CASRSSGYEQYF TGTGCCAGCAGATCTTCCGGCTACGAGCAGTACTTC
18 . few TRBJ1-1 TRBV28 CASRNLPMTDLLNTEAFF TGTGCCAGCAGGAACTTGCCGATGACAGACTTATTGAACACTGAAGCTTTCTTT
15 . . TRBJ1-3 TRBV15 CATSRDRYSGNTIYF TGTGCCACCAGCAGAGATAGGTACTCTGGAAACACCATATATTTT
13 . many TRBJ1-1 TRBV7-2 CASSPEAGREAFF TGTGCCAGCAGCCCGGAGGCGGGGAGGGAAGCTTTCTTT
15 . few TRBJ2-1 TRBV2 CASSRDRIFTHEQFF TGTGCCAGCAGTCGTGACAGGATTTTCACCCATGAGCAGTTCTTC
14 . few TRBJ1-3 TRBV28 CASSVFLSGNTIYF TGTGCCAGCAGTGTGTTTCTCTCTGGAAACACCATATATTTT